This is a list of T cell receptor beta chains from one sample in a study of cytomegalovirus exposure and HLA in healthy donors. Method: immunoSEQ multiplex PCR; TCRdb's copy keeps in-frame clones and lacks some. The top ten hold over 2.5% of the sample, which has about 65,000 clones, around 73% seen once. Sequencing was performed on PBMCs. These receptors all come from a girl aged 10-17 years in good health and CMV-seropositive. CDR3s include the opening cysteine and the closing phenylalanine or tryptophan. Each record gives: clone size, D gene, V gene, J gene, CDR3 DNA, CDR3 protein. D genes are given only for firm matches. Some rows mark clone size as missing; the rest say once, few, many or name a class of expanded clone.

.	.	TRBV7-2	TRBJ1-1	TGTGCCAGCAGCCCAGACCGGGACATCGGATACACTGAAGCTTTCTTT	CASSPDRDIGYTEAFF
few	.	TRBV18	TRBJ2-7	TGTGCCAGCTCCCAAGGACTGAACTACGAGCAGTACTTC	CASSQGLNYEQYF
.	.	TRBV10-3	TRBJ1-6	TGTGCCATCAGTGAGACGAGGGATTCACCCCTCCACTTT	CAISETRDSPLHF
.	.	TRBV2	TRBJ1-3	TGTGCCAGCAGTGGGCGGGGGAGACGCTACTCTGGAAACACCATATATTTT	CASSGRGRRYSGNTIYF
.	.	TRBV7-8	TRBJ1-3	TGTGCCAGCAGCCCTAACGCCGGGACATTTGGAAATACCATATATTTT	CASSPNAGTFGNTIYF
.	.	TRBV18	TRBJ1-5	TGTGCCAGCTCATCCCAGGCCCTAAATCAGCCCCAGCATTTT	CASSSQALNQPQHF
.	.	TRBV18	TRBJ1-4	TGTGCCAGCTCACAGGGGCAGGATGAAAAACTGTTTTTT	CASSQGQDEKLFF
.	TRBD1	TRBV7-2	TRBJ1-5	TGTGCCAGCAGCTTAGTCGGACAGGGGTTGGGTCAGCCCCAGCATTTT	CASSLVGQGLGQPQHF
.	TRBD1	TRBV7-2	TRBJ1-1	TGTGCCAGCAGCTTAACAGGGGTTCCTGAAGCTTTCTTT	CASSLTGVPEAFF
.	.	TRBV18	TRBJ1-1	TGTGCCAGCTCACCACCGAAGCTGAACACTGAAGCTTTCTTT	CASSPPKLNTEAFF
.	.	TRBV5-6	TRBJ2-6	TGTGCCAGCAGCCTTAGGGGGTTGGGTGGGGCCAACGTCCTGACTTTC	CASSLRGLGGANVLTF
few	TRBD2	TRBV7-6	TRBJ2-1	TGTGCCAGCAGCCCCGTCCGGACTAGCGGGGACAATGAGCAGTTCTTC	CASSPVRTSGDNEQFF
few	TRBD1	TRBV4-3	TRBJ2-7	TGCGCCAGCAGCCACGTGGGACAGGGTTCAGGGGAGCAGTACTTC	CASSHVGQGSGEQYF
.	TRBD2	TRBV6-1	TRBJ2-7	TGTGCCAGCAGTGTTCCGGGACTAGCGGGCCCCTACGAGCAGTACTTC	CASSVPGLAGPYEQYF
.	.	TRBV7-2	TRBJ2-1	TGTGCCAGCAGCTTATTTTCGGGGTTCAACAATGAGCAGTTCTTC	CASSLFSGFNNEQFF